This TCR beta chain was identified during a study of cytomegalovirus exposure and HLA in healthy donors. With 60 Vbeta and 13 Jbeta primers, the PCR was carried out. Profiling relied on immunoSEQ multiplex PCR, and the TCRdb table lists in-frame clones only, not all of them. The table includes approximately 120,000 clones, 75% to 85% detected once. Unmatched junction bases numbered 10, after V lost 8 bases and J lost 8 bases. The V gene's germline CDR1 is MNHEY and CDR2 SMNVEV (reference sequence). The CDR3 is 15 residues long. Donors sampled were nominally healthy, though unrecorded immune exposures were likely.

This clonotype was sampled from a man aged 25-40 years in good health and CMV-seropositive. The V gene is TRBV27, the J gene TRBJ2-1; 12 nucleotides align to TRBD1. The sample was PBMCs. The CDR3 sequence: CASLPGQGAPHEQFF. As DNA, the CDR3 is TGTGCCAGCTTACCGGGACAGGGGGCCCCCCATGAGCAGTTCTTC.